Each of the 4 T cell receptor beta chains below was sequenced from the same sample in a study of OX40 agonist ivuxolimab in advanced cancers. The repertoire was sequenced with immunoSEQ multiplex PCR; TCRdb's copy has only in-frame clones and lacks some. The sample shows approximately 60,000 clones, about 90% of them seen only once. The sequenced sample was CD4+ or CD8+ T cells sorted from blood, obtained in a trial of the OX40 agonist ivuxolimab. The source of these receptors is an adult with an advanced solid tumor such as melanoma, head and neck, liver or kidney cancer.

The chain employs TRBV19 and TRBJ1-1; D may be TRBD1 (6 bases). The germline gives CDR1 LNHDA, CDR2 SQIVND (reference sequence). The CDR3 has 18 amino acids. Trimming cost V 6 bases and J 1 base, with 24 bases left between them. In DNA, the CDR3 is TGTGCCAGTAGCCCATACACCCGGGGGGCAAATAGGAACACTGAAGCTTTCTTT. Translated, it gives CASSPYTRGANRNTEAFF.

J is TRBJ1-1 and V is TRBV6-6; D is ambiguous. Trimming cost V 6 bases and J 1 base, with 9 bases left between them. There are 13 residues in the CDR3. Looked up from germline, CDR1 is MNHNY and CDR2 is SVGAGI (reference sequence). The CDR3 spells CASSQVRNTEAFF. The CDR3 DNA follows: TGTGCCAGCAGCCAGGTGAGGAACACTGAAGCTTTCTTT.

The V gene is TRBV5-4, the J gene TRBJ2-5; TRBD2 matches at 8 bases. Trimming at V came to 4 bases and at J to 4 bases, leaving 9 bases not matched to a gene. The CDR3 is made up of 15 amino acids. Germline V gives CDR1 SGHNT, CDR2 YYREEE (reference sequence). The DNA of the CDR3 is TGTGCCAGCAGCGGAAGCGGGAGTAGGGGAGAGACCCAGTACTTC. Protein product: CASSGSGSRGETQYF.

The chain carries TRBV28 and TRBJ1-6; D not certain. The germline V gene has CDR1 MDHEN and CDR2 SYDVKM. The CDR3 consists of 13 residues. Trimming took 4 bases from V and 12 from J, leaving 13 bases between them. The CDR3 region has the DNA TGTGCCAGCAGTTCCCAGTTATCATTACCCCTCCACTTT. Its protein product is CASSSQLSLPLHF.